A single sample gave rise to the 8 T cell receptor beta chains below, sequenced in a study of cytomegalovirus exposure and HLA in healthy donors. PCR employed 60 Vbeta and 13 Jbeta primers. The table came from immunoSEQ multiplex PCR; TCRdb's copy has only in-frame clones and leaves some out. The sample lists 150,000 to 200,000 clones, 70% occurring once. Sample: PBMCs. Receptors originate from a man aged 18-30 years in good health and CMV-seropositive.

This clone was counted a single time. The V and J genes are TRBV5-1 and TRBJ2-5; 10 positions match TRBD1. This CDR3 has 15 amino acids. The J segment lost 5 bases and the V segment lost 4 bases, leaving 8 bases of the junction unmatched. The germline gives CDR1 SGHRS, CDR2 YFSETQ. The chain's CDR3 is CASSPAGTGEETQYF. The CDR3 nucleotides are TGCGCCAGCAGCCCGGCCGGGACAGGGGAGGAGACCCAGTACTTC.

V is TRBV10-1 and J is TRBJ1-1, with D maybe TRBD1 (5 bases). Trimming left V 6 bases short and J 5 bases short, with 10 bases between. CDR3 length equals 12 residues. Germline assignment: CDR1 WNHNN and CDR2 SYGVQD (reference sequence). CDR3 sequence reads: CASSPGGTEAFF. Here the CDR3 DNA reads TGCGCCAGCAGCCCTGGGGGGACTGAAGCTTTCTTT.

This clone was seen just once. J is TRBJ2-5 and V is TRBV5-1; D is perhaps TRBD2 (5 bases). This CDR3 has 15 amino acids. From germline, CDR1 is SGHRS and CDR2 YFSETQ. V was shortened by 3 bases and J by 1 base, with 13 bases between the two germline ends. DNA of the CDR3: TGCGCCAGCAGCTGGAAAAGCGGAGCCCAAGAGACCCAGTACTTC. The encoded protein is CASSWKSGAQETQYF.

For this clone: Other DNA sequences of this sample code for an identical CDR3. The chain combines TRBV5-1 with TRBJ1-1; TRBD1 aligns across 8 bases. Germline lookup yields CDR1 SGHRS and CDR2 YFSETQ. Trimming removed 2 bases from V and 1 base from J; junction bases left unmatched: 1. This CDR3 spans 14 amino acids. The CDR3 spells CASSLQGGNTEAFF. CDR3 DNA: TGCGCCAGCAGCTTACAGGGGGGGAACACTGAAGCTTTCTTT.

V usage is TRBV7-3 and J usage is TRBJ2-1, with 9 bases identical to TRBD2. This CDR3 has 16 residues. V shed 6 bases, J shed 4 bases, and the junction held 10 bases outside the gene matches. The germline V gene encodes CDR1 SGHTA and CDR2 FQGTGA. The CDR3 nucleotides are TGTGCCAGCAGTAGAGGGGGCGGGGGGGAATACAATGAGCAGTTCTTC. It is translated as CASSRGGGGEYNEQFF.

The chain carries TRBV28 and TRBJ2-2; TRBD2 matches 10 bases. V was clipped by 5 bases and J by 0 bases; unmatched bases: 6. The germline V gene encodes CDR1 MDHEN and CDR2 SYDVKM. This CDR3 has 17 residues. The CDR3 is CASSPTLAGSNTGELFF. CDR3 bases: TGTGCCAGCAGTCCTACACTAGCGGGATCGAACACCGGGGAGCTGTTTTTT. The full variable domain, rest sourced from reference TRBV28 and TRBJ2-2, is DVKVTQSSRYLVKRTGEKVFLECVQDMDHENMFWYRQDPGLGLRLIYFSYDVKMKEKGDIPEGYSVSREKKERFSLILESASTNQTSMYLCASSPTLAGSNTGELFFGEGSRLTVL.

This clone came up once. CDR3: CASSQRGVADTQYF. The CDR3 DNA follows: TGTGCCAGCAGCCAAAGGGGTGTAGCAGATACGCAGTATTTT. This sequence joins TRBV7-2 and TRBJ2-3, with D possibly matching TRBD1 (5 bases). The V end lost 5 bases, the J end lost 4 bases, and 13 bases lay between the germline ends. The germline V gene encodes CDR1 SGHTA and CDR2 FQGNSA. There are 14 residues in the CDR3.

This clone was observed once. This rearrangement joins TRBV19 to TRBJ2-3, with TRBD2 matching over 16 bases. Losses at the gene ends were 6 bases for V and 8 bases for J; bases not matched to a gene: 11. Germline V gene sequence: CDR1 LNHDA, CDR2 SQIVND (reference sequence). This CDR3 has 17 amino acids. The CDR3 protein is CASSKLGLAGGRATQYF. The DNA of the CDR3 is TGTGCCAGTAGCAAATTGGGACTAGCGGGGGGGCGGGCTACGCAGTATTTT. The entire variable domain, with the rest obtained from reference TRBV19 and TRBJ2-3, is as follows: DGGITQSPKYLFRKEGQNVTLSCEQNLNHDAMYWYRQDPGQGLRLIYYSQIVNDFQKGDIAEGYSVSREKKESFPLTVTSAQKNPTAFYLCASSKLGLAGGRATQYFGPGTRLTVL.